The clone carrying this TCR beta chain appeared many times. The antigen remains undetermined. The data derive from a study of neurological immune-mediated disorders. Study-wide background: Relapsing-remitting disease affected approximately 31, and secondary progressive 3, of roughly 35 multiple sclerosis patients. Overall study findings and caveats: HTLV-1-associated myelopathy displayed the greatest TCR clonal expansion, and multiple sclerosis exhibited the smallest, lower than that of healthy controls.

With 10-nucleotide random UMIs included, cDNA was synthesized by 5'RACE. TCRdb reanalysed the 5' RACE reads using MiXCR and keeps one entry per CDR3 protein. The sample has about 74,000 distinct CDR3 sequences; 5.2% are singletons. What was sequenced was PBMCs. The TCR comes from a man between 18 and 29 years old with multiple sclerosis.

As DNA, the CDR3 is TGCAGTGCTGCGCCGGGACTAGAGCCTGAGCAGTTCTTC. Protein sequence: CSAAPGLEPEQFF. The chain has TRBV20-1 and TRBJ2-1; TRBD2 matches 8 bases. The germline V gene encodes CDR1 DFQATT and CDR2 SNEGSKA (reference sequence). The trim removed 5 bases at V and 9 bases at J, leaving 9 bases unmatched. The CDR3 covers 13 residues.